What follows are 3 T cell receptor beta chains derived from one specimen sequenced in a study of blood T cell repertoires in COVID-19. The repertoire was sequenced with immunoSEQ multiplex PCR; TCRdb's copy has only in-frame clones and lacks some. The table lists some 67,000 clones, roughly 87% of them singletons. The sample consisted of peripheral blood. These TCRs come from a woman older than 75 with acute or convalescent COVID-19.

The chain links TRBV6-4 to TRBJ2-2, with D possibly matching TRBD2 (5 bases). Trimming removed 3 bases from V and 5 bases from J, with 10 bases in between. This CDR3 comprises 14 residues. Germline assignment: CDR1 MRHNA and CDR2 SNTAGT. As DNA, the CDR3 is TGTGCCAGCAGTGAATTACCGGGGACCGGGGAGCTGTTTTTT. Translating it yields CASSELPGTGELFF.

This clone was seen only a few times. The V gene is TRBV10-1, the J gene TRBJ1-2, with D hard to call. Germline CDR1 and CDR2: WNHNN and SYGVQD (reference sequence). The CDR3 loop spans 14 amino acids. Trimming took 10 bases from V and 2 from J, leaving 17 bases between them. CDR3 in amino acids: CAITAVRANYGYTF. For the CDR3, the DNA is TGCGCCATCACCGCCGTCAGAGCGAACTATGGCTACACCTTC.

The chain uses TRBV5-1 and TRBJ2-2, with 9 bases identical to TRBD2. The J segment lost 1 base and the V segment lost 4 bases, leaving 5 bases of the junction unmatched. Per the germline V gene, CDR1 is SGHRS and CDR2 is YFSETQ. The CDR3 totals 16 residues. The CDR3 coding sequence is TGCGCCAGCAGCAAGGAACTAGCGGGGAACACCGGGGAGCTGTTTTTT. It specifies CASSKELAGNTGELFF.